The 12 T cell receptor beta chains below come from one sample, sequenced in a study of PD-1 blockade in classical Hodgkin lymphoma. Time point defined: cycle 4 day 1 (C4D1), after less than 7 weeks of nivolumab. Each patient experienced a relapse that followed autologous stem cell transplantation, and brentuximab vedotin exposure varied. Some clones are missing from TCRdb's copy, which holds only in-frame ones; the method was immunoSEQ multiplex PCR. Here the sample spans 43,000 or so clones, more than 70% being singletons. This specimen consisted of peripheral blood mononuclear cells (PBMCs), obtained before the fourth cycle of nivolumab. These receptors originate from a human donor with classical Hodgkin lymphoma.

The chain couples TRBV30 to TRBJ2-7; TRBD2 matches at 7 bases. Germline CDR1 is GTSNPN and CDR2 is SVGIG (reference sequence). V shed 0 bases and J 4 bases; nucleotides not matched to a gene: 3. The CDR3 extends over 13 amino acids. Written as DNA, the CDR3 is TGTGCCTGGAGTGTATCGGGGGGTTACGAGCAGTACTTC. Its translation: CAWSVSGGYEQYF. The full variable domain, in which reference TRBV30 and TRBJ2-7 provide the parts outside the CDR3, is SQTIHQWPATLVQPVGSPLSLECTVEGTSNPNLYWYRQAAGRGLQLLFYSVGIGQISSEVPQNLSASRPQDRQFILSSKKLLLSDSGFYLCAWSVSGGYEQYFGPGTRLTVT.

The count of this clone is one. The gene calls are TRBV2 and TRBJ2-3, with TRBD1 identical over 7 bases. V dropped 2 bases and J dropped 2; count of bases not matched to a gene: 4. Germline V CDR1 and CDR2: SNHLY, FYNNEI. The CDR3 sequence is 15 residues long. CDR3 protein: CASSEQGDDTDTQYF. The CDR3 DNA follows: TGTGCCAGCAGTGAACAGGGGGATGACACAGATACGCAGTATTTT.

CDR3 residues: CATDRDGSDTQYF. The DNA of the CDR3 is TGTGCCACCGACCGGGACGGGTCAGATACGCAGTATTTT. The chain joins TRBV6-6 to TRBJ2-3; D is perhaps TRBD1 or TRBD2 (5 bases each). Germline V gene lookup returns CDR1 MNHNY and CDR2 SVGAGI (reference sequence). Trimming left V 10 bases short and J 4 bases short, with 15 bases between. The CDR3 is made up of 13 amino acids.

This chain links TRBV7-3 with TRBJ2-1; 8 bases line up with TRBD2. After removal of 6 bases from V and 6 bases from J, the junction contained 4 bases not matched to a gene. The germline V gene encodes CDR1 SGHTA and CDR2 FQGTGA. The CDR3 spans 13 residues. This CDR3 reads CASSYGGANEQFF. The CDR3 DNA reads TGTGCCAGCAGTTACGGGGGGGCCAATGAGCAGTTCTTC.

The chain joins TRBV18 to TRBJ2-7; D remains unclear. The germline gives CDR1 KGHSH, CDR2 LQKENI. The CDR3 covers 11 residues. V lost 3 bases and J lost 3, with 3 bases in between. CDR3 residues: CASSPGYEQYF. The CDR3 bases are TGTGCCAGCTCACCGGGCTACGAGCAGTACTTC.

V usage is TRBV7-9 and J usage is TRBJ2-6; D might be TRBD1 (5 bases). Germline V CDR1 and CDR2: SEHNR, FQNEAQ (reference sequence). The CDR3 is 15 amino acids. V was clipped by 4 bases and J by 3 bases, with 10 bases between them. The CDR3 DNA sequence: TGTGCCAGCAGCTCGCTCAGGGTTGGGGCCAACGTCCTGACTTTC. Amino acid sequence: CASSSLRVGANVLTF.

This clone showed up just once. V and J are TRBV19 and TRBJ1-4; 7 positions agree with TRBD1. CDR3 length: 16 amino acids. V lost 6 bases, J lost 7 bases, and 14 bases stayed unmatched. Germline values: CDR1 LNHDA, CDR2 SQIVND (reference sequence). This CDR3 is CASSRRGERPSEKLFF. In DNA form, the CDR3 reads TGTGCCAGTAGCCGCAGGGGGGAAAGGCCCAGTGAAAAACTGTTTTTT.

CDR3 coding DNA: TGTGCCAGCAGCTTGGCCATGCTGGGGCTCCTGAATGAAAAACTGTTTTTT. It codes for CASSLAMLGLLNEKLFF. The V call is TRBV5-5, the J call TRBJ1-4; TRBD1 is a possible D gene (5 bases). This CDR3 is built from 17 residues. V lost 0 bases to trimming and J lost 5 bases, with 17 bases between them. Germline assignment: CDR1 SGHKS and CDR2 YYEKEE (reference sequence).

The chain carries TRBV11-2 and TRBJ2-3; D is perhaps TRBD1 (6 bases). V was pared by 8 bases and J by 6 bases, with 18 bases between. This CDR3 comprises 14 residues. Germline V lookup: CDR1 SGHAT, CDR2 FQNNGV. The CDR3 nucleotides read TGTGCCAGCGAAAGACAGGTTCAGGGGGATACGCAGTATTTT. Its translation is CASERQVQGDTQYF.

This sequence joins TRBV7-8 and TRBJ2-7, with D possibly TRBD1 on 5 matching bases. This CDR3 contains 16 residues. The ends were cut back, 5 bases at V and 5 bases at J, with 22 bases in the middle. Germline loops: CDR1 SGHVS, CDR2 FQNEAQ. Written as DNA, the CDR3 is TGTGCCAGCAGCAGCAGGGTATCAACACCATACGACGAGCAGTACTTC. Its translation: CASSSRVSTPYDEQYF. Full variable domain (rest looked up from reference TRBV7-8 and TRBJ2-7): GAGVSQSPRYKVAKRGQDVALRCDPISGHVSLFWYQQALGQGPEFLTYFQNEAQLDKSGLPSDRFFAERPEGSVSTLKIQRTQQEDSAVYLCASSSRVSTPYDEQYFGPGTRLTVT.

The V call is TRBV7-8, the J call TRBJ1-2; D unresolved. The CDR3 sequence is 14 residues long. The V gene lost 3 bases and the J gene lost 2 bases, with 10 bases spanning the gap. Germline V gives CDR1 SGHVS, CDR2 FQNEAQ. The CDR3 coding sequence is TGTGCCAGCAGCTTGACTAACACAAACTATGGCTACACCTTC. Translation gives CASSLTNTNYGYTF.

V gene TRBV11-2 combines with J gene TRBJ1-2; tentatively, D is TRBD1 (6 bases). The CDR3 loop spans 15 amino acids. Trimming stripped 5 bases from V and 6 bases from J, with 19 bases between. Germline CDR1 reads SGHAT; CDR2 reads FQNNGV. The CDR3 loop reads CASSDMGHSLDGYTF. The DNA of the CDR3 is TGTGCCAGCAGCGACATGGGACACTCGCTCGATGGCTACACCTTC.